The entry below describes one TCR beta chain. This clonotype was observed a few times. Its cognate antigen has yet to be identified. No much larger clone exists at a distance of one base, and base qualities are not known. From the cysteine up to the phenylalanine, the CDR3 has a length of 11 residues. Kept here is only the CDR3 DNA, which spans 33 bases and is read in frame from base 1. V is shortened by 5 bases, J by 9 bases, and the region joining them spans 7 bases. This entry belongs to a study of blood T cells in healthy people across ages (dated by TCRdb to about 2015). Concerning the study at large: In model experiments, roughly one uniquely barcoded TCR beta cDNA molecule per two T cells was captured by template switching. For two donors (one aged 18 to 30 and one aged 80 or older), the study analyzed two additional independent replicas of 1 million unique cDNA reads from the same blood draw. To avoid experimental bias, donors of different ages were distributed randomly across sequencing lanes. The donors were divided into four age groups: young (average around 15 years), middle-aged (approximately 41), aged (approximately 62) and long-lived (82). Using deep sequencing normalized with unique cDNA molecular identifiers, the study measured how TCR beta repertoire diversity changes with age. On the study overall, not on this receptor specifically: Compared with the aged group, the long-lived group had more naive CD4+ T cells, fewer expanded clones and increased TCR diversity, a pattern suggesting age selection. Donor CMV infection status was unknown, potentially confounding age-related changes in expanded clonotypes. A strong correlation was found between observed TCR beta diversity and the percentage of naive T cells measured by flow cytometry. Bulk unsorted PBMC profiling prevented conclusive comparison of naive and antigen-experienced compartments. Total diversity estimates from one million sequenced T cells were considered lower bounds and underestimates. As age increased, observed TCR beta diversity per million T cells dropped in a roughly linear way, and a significant reduction was already evident by age roughly 36.

The approximately 40 donors, aged about 6 to 95 years, were systemically healthy Caucasian individuals from Russia. Each donor gave 9.5 to 10 milliliters of peripheral blood, drawn into EDTA-treated Vacutainer tubes. Ficoll-Paque density-gradient centrifugation was used to isolate PBMCs, with at least 7 million obtained per sample. Total RNA was extracted from PBMCs with Trizol reagent, with at least 5 micrograms obtained per sample. For every donor, flow cytometry on a PBMC aliquot measured the percentage of naive CD45RAhigh/CD27high T cells. Library creation used 5' RACE. The reads were generated on an Illumina HiSeq 2500. A second 7 to 11 cycle PCR used a sample-barcoded 5' primer and a J-beta primer mix. A unique molecular identifier was introduced onto each TCR beta cDNA molecule by a template-switch 5' adaptor carrying 12 random nucleotides. Each sample yielded at least 3 million CDR3-containing paired-end reads. All of the RNA was converted into first-strand cDNA using the Mint cDNA synthesis kit, with a TRBC-specific oligonucleotide serving as the primer. After uracil-DNA glycosylase treatment, a first 18-cycle PCR used universal primers M1SS and BC2_uni_R on all cDNA. In the authors' own workflow: Normalization of each sample was performed by random selection of 1 million high-quality reads, each carrying a distinct molecular identifier. Reads with shared molecular identifiers were discarded instead of being binned into consensus sequences. MiTCR, run with a Q25 quality threshold and the strictest error-elimination algorithm, handled CDR3 identification, clonotype clustering and error correction. A nonparametric unseen species model with Euler transformation was used to estimate a lower bound on total TCR beta diversity. TCRdb redid the processing of the public reads, applying fastp at Q25 and MiXCR, and retained in-frame beta chains. Identical CDR3 proteins give one entry, which carries the most common genes and DNA. The V and J calls come from TCRdb's annotation, not from the publication. In all, the sample holds 850,000 to 950,000 distinct CDR3 sequences, and under 30% of those were seen once. The top ten constitute 15% to 20% of the sample.

The receptor was derived from a woman older than 75 in good health. Sequenced sample: blood. The chain links TRBV12-3 or TRBV12-4 with TRBJ2-2; a confident D gene designation cannot be given. CDR3 sequence: CASSVSRELFF. The DNA reads TGTGCCAGCAGTGTGAGCAGGGAGCTGTTTTTT.